Many counts were recorded for the clone carrying this T cell receptor (beta chain). Its antigen remains unidentified. TCRdb re-analysed the reads in MiXCR, keeping a single row per CDR3 protein. The sample carries 560,000 or so distinct CDR3 sequences, 16% recorded once. The length of the CDR3 is 18 residues. With V trimmed by 2 bases and J by 7 bases, 16 bases remained unmatched. This sample is part of a study of T cell repertoires in cytomegalovirus infection. The overall study: Evidence of both CMV infection and a matching HLA type came from public TCR beta signatures. Points from the study as a whole: HLA-C-restricted CMV clonotypes gave the most frequent clonotype in two of eight donors. Summed public TCR beta family frequency identified CMV carriers bearing the relevant HLA.

The sequence was collected from a human donor in good health (CMV status not recorded). Some clones in this sample may be carry-over from other donors' samples. The sequenced sample consisted of CD8+ T cells from PBMCs. The chain links TRBV12-3 or TRBV12-4 to TRBJ2-1; 8 bases are a match to TRBD2. CDR3 coding DNA: TGTGCCAGCAGTTTATACAGTCCCGGAGCGGGGGCCCGTAATGAGCAGTTCTTC. This gives the protein CASSLYSPGAGARNEQFF.